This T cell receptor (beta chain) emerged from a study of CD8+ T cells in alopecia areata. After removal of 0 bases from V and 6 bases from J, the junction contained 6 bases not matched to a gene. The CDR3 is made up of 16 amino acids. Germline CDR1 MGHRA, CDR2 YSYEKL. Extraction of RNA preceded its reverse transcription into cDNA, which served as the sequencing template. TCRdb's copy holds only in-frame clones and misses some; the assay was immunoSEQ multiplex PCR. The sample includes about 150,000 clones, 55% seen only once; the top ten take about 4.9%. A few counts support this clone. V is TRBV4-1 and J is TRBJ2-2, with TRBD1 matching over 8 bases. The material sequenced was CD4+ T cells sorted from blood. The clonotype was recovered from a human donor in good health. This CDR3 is CASSQERTGFAGELFF. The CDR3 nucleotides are TGCGCCAGCAGCCAAGAACGGACAGGGTTCGCCGGGGAGCTGTTTTTT.